This T cell receptor (beta chain) was sequenced during a study of shared clonotypes between healthy human individuals. Study-level background: The plates for each donor numbered three CD4 naive, three CD4 memory, two CD8 naive and one CD8 memory. Study observations and caveats: A few donors had about 5.1% of their naive CD4 clonotypes in common. Clonotype sharing among the donors was expected to vary with sequencing depth.

The donors were all Caucasian adults (living in Nashville, Tennessee). The CDR3 is made up of 12 amino acids. Germline V gene lookup returns CDR1 LGHNA and CDR2 YNFKEQ. V was pared by 3 bases and J by 3 bases, with 6 bases between. TCRdb's table, derived via immunoSEQ multiplex PCR, lists solely in-frame clones and lacks some. The table lists 2 million to 2.5 million clones, under 97% of them singletons. Turning to this clone: Its target is unknown.

This chain links TRBV4-2 with TRBJ2-7; D ambiguous. This sequence was found in a man between 18 and 35 years old in good health. The sequenced sample consisted of naive CD4+ T cells sorted from blood. Subset: CD45RA+ positively selected. The CDR3 reads CASSHGNYEQYF. The CDR3 region has the DNA TGTGCCAGCAGCCATGGGAACTACGAGCAGTACTTC.